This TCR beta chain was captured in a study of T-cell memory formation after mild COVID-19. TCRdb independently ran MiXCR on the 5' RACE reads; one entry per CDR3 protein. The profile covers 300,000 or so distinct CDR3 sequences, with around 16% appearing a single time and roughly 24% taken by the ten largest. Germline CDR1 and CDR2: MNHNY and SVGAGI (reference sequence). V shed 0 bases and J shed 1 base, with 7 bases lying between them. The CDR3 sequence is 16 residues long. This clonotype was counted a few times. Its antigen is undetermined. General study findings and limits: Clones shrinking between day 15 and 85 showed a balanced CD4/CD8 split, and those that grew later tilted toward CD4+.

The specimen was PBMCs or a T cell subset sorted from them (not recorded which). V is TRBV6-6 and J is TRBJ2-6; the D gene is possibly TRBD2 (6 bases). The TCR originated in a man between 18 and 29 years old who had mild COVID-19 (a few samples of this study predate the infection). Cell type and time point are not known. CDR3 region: CASSYSEGSGANVLTF. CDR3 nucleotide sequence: TGTGCCAGCAGTTACTCGGAGGGGTCTGGGGCCAACGTCCTGACTTTC.